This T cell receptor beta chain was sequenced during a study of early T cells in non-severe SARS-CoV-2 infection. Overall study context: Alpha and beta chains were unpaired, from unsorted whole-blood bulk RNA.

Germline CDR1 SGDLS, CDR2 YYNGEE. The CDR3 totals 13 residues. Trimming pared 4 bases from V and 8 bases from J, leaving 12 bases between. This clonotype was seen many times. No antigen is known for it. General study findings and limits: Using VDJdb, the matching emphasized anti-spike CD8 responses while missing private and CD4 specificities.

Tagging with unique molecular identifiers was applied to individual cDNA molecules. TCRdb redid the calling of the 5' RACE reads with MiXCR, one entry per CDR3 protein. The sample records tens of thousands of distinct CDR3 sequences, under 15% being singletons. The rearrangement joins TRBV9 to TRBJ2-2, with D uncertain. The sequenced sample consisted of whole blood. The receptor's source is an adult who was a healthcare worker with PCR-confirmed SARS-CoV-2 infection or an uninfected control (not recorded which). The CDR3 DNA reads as TGTGCCAGCAGCCCAAGCCTAGAGGGGGAGCTGTTTTTT. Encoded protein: CASSPSLEGELFF.